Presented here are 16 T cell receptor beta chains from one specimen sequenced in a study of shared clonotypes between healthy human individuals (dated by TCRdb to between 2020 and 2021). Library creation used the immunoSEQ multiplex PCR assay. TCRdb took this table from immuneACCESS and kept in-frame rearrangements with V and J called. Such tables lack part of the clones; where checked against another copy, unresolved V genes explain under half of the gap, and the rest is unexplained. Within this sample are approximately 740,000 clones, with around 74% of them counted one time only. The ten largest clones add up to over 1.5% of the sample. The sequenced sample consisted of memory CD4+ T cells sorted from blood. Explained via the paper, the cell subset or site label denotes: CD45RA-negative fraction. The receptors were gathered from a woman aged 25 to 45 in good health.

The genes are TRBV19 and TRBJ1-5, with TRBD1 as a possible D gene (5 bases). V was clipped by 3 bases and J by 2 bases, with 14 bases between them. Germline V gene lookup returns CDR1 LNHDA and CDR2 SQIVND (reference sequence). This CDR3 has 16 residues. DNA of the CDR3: TGTGCCAGTAGTATCTCGGGGGTGCAGCGCAATCAGCCCCAGCATTTT. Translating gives CASSISGVQRNQPQHF.

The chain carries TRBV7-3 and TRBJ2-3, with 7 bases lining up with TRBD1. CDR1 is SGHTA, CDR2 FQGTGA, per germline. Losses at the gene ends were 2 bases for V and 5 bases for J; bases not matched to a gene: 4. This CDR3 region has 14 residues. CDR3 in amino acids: CASSLAQGRDTQYF. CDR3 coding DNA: TGTGCCAGCAGCTTAGCACAGGGGAGAGATACGCAGTATTTT.

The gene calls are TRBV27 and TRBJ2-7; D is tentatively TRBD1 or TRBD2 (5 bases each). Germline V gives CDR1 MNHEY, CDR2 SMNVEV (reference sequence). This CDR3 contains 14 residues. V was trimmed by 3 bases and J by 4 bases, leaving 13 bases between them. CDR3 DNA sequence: TGTGCCAGCAGTTTGACAGTGTCGGGGTACGAGCAGTACTTC. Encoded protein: CASSLTVSGYEQYF.

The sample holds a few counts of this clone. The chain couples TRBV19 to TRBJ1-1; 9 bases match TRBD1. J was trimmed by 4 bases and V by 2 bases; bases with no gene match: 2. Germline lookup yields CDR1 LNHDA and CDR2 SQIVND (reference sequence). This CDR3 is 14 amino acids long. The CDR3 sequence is CASSIRGQGTEAFF. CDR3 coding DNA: TGTGCCAGTAGTATACGGGGACAGGGCACTGAAGCTTTCTTT.

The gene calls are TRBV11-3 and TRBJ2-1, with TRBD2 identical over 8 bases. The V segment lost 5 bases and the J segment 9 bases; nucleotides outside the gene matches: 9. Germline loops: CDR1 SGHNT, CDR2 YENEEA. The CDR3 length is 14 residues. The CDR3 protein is CASSEGLVSSEQFF. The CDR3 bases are TGTGCCAGCAGCGAGGGACTAGTCAGTAGTGAGCAGTTCTTC.

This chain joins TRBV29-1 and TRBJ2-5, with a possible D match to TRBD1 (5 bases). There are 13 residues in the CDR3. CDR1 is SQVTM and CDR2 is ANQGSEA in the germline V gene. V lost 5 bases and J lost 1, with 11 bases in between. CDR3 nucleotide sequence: TGCAGCGTTCCCTCCGACAGCCAAGAGACCCAGTACTTC. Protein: CSVPSDSQETQYF.

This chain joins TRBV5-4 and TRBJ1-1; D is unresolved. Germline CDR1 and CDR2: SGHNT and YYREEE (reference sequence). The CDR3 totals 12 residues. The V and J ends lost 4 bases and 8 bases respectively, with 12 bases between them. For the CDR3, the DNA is TGTGCCAGCAGCGATGACAAGCAGGAAGCTTTCTTT. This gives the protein CASSDDKQEAFF.

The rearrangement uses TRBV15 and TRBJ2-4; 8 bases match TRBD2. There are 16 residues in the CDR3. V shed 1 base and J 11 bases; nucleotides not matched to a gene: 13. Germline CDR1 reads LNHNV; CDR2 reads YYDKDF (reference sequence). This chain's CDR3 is CATSRALAGGRLVQYF. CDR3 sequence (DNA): TGTGCCACCAGCAGAGCTCTAGCGGGTGGACGATTGGTTCAGTACTTC. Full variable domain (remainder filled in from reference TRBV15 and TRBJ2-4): DAMVIQNPRYQVTQFGKPVTLSCSQTLNHNVMYWYQQKSSQAPKLLFHYYDKDFNNEADTPDNFQSRRPNTSFCFLDIRSPGLGDTAMYLCATSRALAGGRLVQYFGAGTRLSVL.

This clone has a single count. CDR3 DNA sequence: TGCGCCAGCAGCTTCCATACGGGACAGCCCCAAGAGACCCAGTACTTC. Encoded protein: CASSFHTGQPQETQYF. The chain joins TRBV5-1 to TRBJ2-5, with 7 bases that match TRBD1. J gave up 1 base and V 2 bases, and 8 bases lay outside the gene matches. The CDR3 covers 16 residues. Germline-derived CDR1 and CDR2 are SGHRS and YFSETQ.

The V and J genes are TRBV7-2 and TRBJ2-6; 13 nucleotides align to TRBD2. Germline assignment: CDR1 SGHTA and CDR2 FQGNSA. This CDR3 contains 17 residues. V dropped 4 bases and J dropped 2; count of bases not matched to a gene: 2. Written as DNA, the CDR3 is TGTGCCAGCAGCTGGACTAGCGGGAGTGCTGGGGCCAACGTCCTGACTTTC. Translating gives CASSWTSGSAGANVLTF.

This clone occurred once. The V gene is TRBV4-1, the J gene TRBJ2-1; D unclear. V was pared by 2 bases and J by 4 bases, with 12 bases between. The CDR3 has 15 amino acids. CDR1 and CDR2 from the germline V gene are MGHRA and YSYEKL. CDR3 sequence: CASSQPTSKYNEQFF. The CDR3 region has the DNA TGCGCCAGCAGCCAACCGACTTCTAAATACAATGAGCAGTTCTTC.

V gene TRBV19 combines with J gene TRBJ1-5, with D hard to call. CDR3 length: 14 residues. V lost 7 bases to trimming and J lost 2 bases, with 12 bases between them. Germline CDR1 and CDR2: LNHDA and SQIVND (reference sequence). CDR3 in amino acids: CASIDYMGNQPQHF. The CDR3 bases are TGTGCCAGTATTGACTACATGGGCAATCAGCCCCAGCATTTT.

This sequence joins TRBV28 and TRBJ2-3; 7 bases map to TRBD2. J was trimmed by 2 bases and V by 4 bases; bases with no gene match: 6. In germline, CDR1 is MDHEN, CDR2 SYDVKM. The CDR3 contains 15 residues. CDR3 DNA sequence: TGTGCCAGCAGTTCCAGCGGGGATTACACAGATACGCAGTATTTT. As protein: CASSSSGDYTDTQYF.

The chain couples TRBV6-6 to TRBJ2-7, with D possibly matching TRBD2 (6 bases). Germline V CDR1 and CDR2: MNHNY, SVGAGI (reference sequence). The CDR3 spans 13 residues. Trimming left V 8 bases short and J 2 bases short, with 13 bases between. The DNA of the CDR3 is TGTGCCAGCTTCGGGACTGTAACCTACGAGCAGTACTTC. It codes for CASFGTVTYEQYF.

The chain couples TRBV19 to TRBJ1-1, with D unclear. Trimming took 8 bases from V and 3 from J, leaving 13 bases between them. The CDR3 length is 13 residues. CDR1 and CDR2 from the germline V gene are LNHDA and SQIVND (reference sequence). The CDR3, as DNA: TGTGCCAGTTCCACGATGAGCGACACTGAAGCTTTCTTT. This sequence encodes CASSTMSDTEAFF.

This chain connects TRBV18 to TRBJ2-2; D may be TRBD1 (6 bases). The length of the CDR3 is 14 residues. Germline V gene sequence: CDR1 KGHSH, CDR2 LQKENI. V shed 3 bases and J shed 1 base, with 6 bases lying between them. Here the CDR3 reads CASSPDRNTGELFF. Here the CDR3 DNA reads TGTGCCAGCTCACCGGACAGGAACACCGGGGAGCTGTTTTTT.